A selection of T cell receptor beta chains follows, all from one sample in a study of T cell responses to AZD1222 COVID-19 vaccine. The assay was immunoSEQ multiplex PCR, and TCRdb's table has in-frame clones only and misses some. The sample includes about 180,000 clones, under 95% of them seen just once. The material sequenced was peripheral blood, taken 28 days after the second AZD1222 dose. These receptors were taken from an adult who received the AZD1222 COVID-19 vaccine. CDR3s include the opening cysteine and the closing phenylalanine or tryptophan. A D gene is named only where the DNA matches it firmly. Size tells how often a clone was seen (once, few, many) or the class of an expanded clone, and some rows leave it out.

j_gene,d_gene,abundance,v_gene,CDR3aa,CDR3nt
TRBJ2-7,TRBD2,NA,TRBV5-5,CASSLGRLAGIYEQYF,TGTGCCAGCAGCTTGGGTAGGCTAGCGGGGATCTACGAGCAGTACTTC
TRBJ1-2,NA,NA,TRBV7-9,CASSLVRVEGYTF,TGTGCCAGCAGCTTAGTGAGGGTAGAAGGCTACACCTTC
TRBJ2-2,NA,NA,TRBV15,CATSRERTGELFF,TGTGCCACCAGCAGAGAGAGGACCGGGGAGCTGTTTTTT
TRBJ2-2,TRBD1,NA,TRBV28,CASRFDRGGTGELFF,TGTGCCAGCAGATTTGACAGGGGAGGAACCGGGGAGCTGTTTTTT
TRBJ2-5,NA,once,TRBV29-1,CSAGLETQYF,TGCAGCGCGGGGTTGGAGACCCAGTACTTC
TRBJ2-5,NA,NA,TRBV28,CVSSLLETQYF,TGTGTCAGCAGTTTACTGGAGACCCAGTACTTC
TRBJ2-2,NA,NA,TRBV2,CASRDRRNTGELFF,TGTGCCAGCAGAGACAGGAGGAACACCGGGGAGCTGTTTTTT
TRBJ1-1,NA,NA,TRBV3-1/TRBV3-2,CASSQDQVVTEAFF,TGTGCCAGCAGCCAAGACCAGGTGGTCACTGAAGCTTTCTTT
TRBJ2-7,NA,NA,TRBV5-4,CASSEGSSYEQYF,TGTGCCAGCAGTGAAGGGAGCTCCTACGAGCAGTACTTC
TRBJ2-5,NA,NA,TRBV19,CASSIAASPETQYF,TGTGCCAGTAGTATAGCGGCGAGTCCCGAGACCCAGTACTTC
TRBJ1-4,NA,NA,TRBV7-9,CASSLDDRHNEKLFF,TGTGCCAGCAGCTTAGACGACAGGCATAATGAAAAACTGTTTTTT
TRBJ1-2,TRBD1,NA,TRBV27,CASSSIVRRQGAYYGYTF,TGTGCCAGCAGCTCAATCGTCCGGAGGCAGGGGGCATACTATGGCTACACCTTC
TRBJ1-1,NA,NA,TRBV5-6,CASSLGVTEAFF,TGTGCCAGCAGCTTAGGGGTTACTGAAGCTTTCTTT
TRBJ2-7,NA,NA,TRBV28,CASSPPPSYEQYF,TGTGCCAGCAGCCCCCCCCCTTCCTACGAGCAGTACTTC
TRBJ1-6,NA,NA,TRBV19,CASSITAGRGSPLHF,TGTGCCAGTAGTATCACGGCAGGTCGGGGTTCACCCCTCCACTTT
TRBJ1-1,NA,NA,TRBV6-5,CASSRQESNTEAFF,TGTGCCAGCAGTAGACAGGAGTCGAACACTGAAGCTTTCTTT
TRBJ2-1,NA,NA,TRBV11-3,CASSPRGASSSEQFF,TGTGCCAGCAGCCCCCGGGGGGCTAGTTCTAGTGAGCAGTTCTTC